One and the same sample provided the 32 T cell receptor beta chains below, sequenced in a study of cytomegalovirus exposure and HLA in healthy donors. Vbeta (60) and Jbeta (13) primers were used in the PCR. TCRdb keeps only in-frame clones here, not all; method: immunoSEQ multiplex PCR. Recorded for this sample: 120,000 to 150,000 clones. Material: PBMCs. These receptors were taken from a woman aged 50 to 65 in good health and CMV-seronegative.

The chain joins TRBV7-9 to TRBJ2-1; possible D gene TRBD2, 6 bases. The CDR3 sequence is 12 residues long. V gave up 5 bases and J gave up 10 bases, with 12 bases separating them. Germline CDR1 reads SEHNR; CDR2 reads FQNEAQ (reference sequence). CDR3 loop: CASSTGLLEQFF. The CDR3 bases are TGTGCCAGCAGCACGGGACTTCTCGAGCAGTTCTTC.

The rearrangement joins TRBV4-2 to TRBJ1-1; 7 nucleotides line up with TRBD1. J was trimmed by 4 bases and V by 0 bases; bases with no gene match: 11. The V gene's germline CDR1 is LGHNA and CDR2 YNFKEQ. CDR3 length equals 17 residues. The DNA of the CDR3 is TGTGCCAGCAGCCAAGAAGAGAACAGGGGAACGGGCACTGAAGCTTTCTTT. Its protein is CASSQEENRGTGTEAFF.

This chain joins TRBV4-1 and TRBJ2-5; possibly TRBD1 for D (5 bases). Germline CDR1 reads MGHRA; CDR2 reads YSYEKL. The CDR3 totals 15 residues. V lost 0 bases and J 3 bases, leaving 11 bases between the germline ends. In nucleotides, the CDR3 is TGCGCCAGCAGCCAAGATAAGGGGTTCGAAGAGACCCAGTACTTC. Protein: CASSQDKGFEETQYF.

The chain is built from TRBV5-6 and TRBJ1-5; the D gene is possibly TRBD1 (6 bases). There are 15 residues in the CDR3. Trimming stripped 1 base from V and 1 base from J, with 9 bases between. Germline values: CDR1 SGHDT, CDR2 YYEEEE. The CDR3 bases are TGTGCCAGCAGCTTGAAACAGGGAAGCAATCAGCCCCAGCATTTT. As protein: CASSLKQGSNQPQHF.

This chain uses TRBV5-1 with TRBJ1-2; D gene ambiguous. The CDR3 totals 14 residues. V was pared by 5 bases and J by 0 bases, with 11 bases between. Germline CDR1 SGHRS, CDR2 YFSETQ. The CDR3 protein is CASRSQLSNYGYTF. The CDR3, as DNA: TGCGCCAGCAGGTCACAGCTCTCTAACTATGGCTACACCTTC.

V is TRBV7-3 and J is TRBJ2-6; TRBD1 aligns across 7 bases. Germline lookup yields CDR1 SGHTA and CDR2 FQGTGA. Trimming at V came to 5 bases and at J to 2 bases, leaving 12 bases not matched to a gene. This CDR3 is 18 amino acids long. CDR3 sequence: CASSLRAHTGAGANVLTF. The DNA for the CDR3 is TGTGCCAGCAGCCTCCGCGCACATACAGGGGCTGGGGCCAACGTCCTGACTTTC.

J is TRBJ1-1 and V is TRBV6-1, with 10 nucleotides matching TRBD1. Looked up from germline, CDR1 is MNHNS and CDR2 is SASEGT. V lost 8 bases, J lost 6 bases, and 12 bases stayed unmatched. This CDR3 contains 15 residues. The CDR3: CASQDRGLLPSEAFF. The CDR3 bases are TGTGCCAGCCAAGACAGGGGGCTCCTACCGTCTGAAGCTTTCTTT.

The chain carries TRBV7-9 and TRBJ1-1; maybe TRBD1 (6 bases). Looked up from germline, CDR1 is SEHNR and CDR2 is FQNEAQ (reference sequence). CDR3 size: 13 residues. Trimming left V 2 bases short and J 12 bases short, with 16 bases between. CDR3 nucleotide sequence: TGTGCCAGCAGCTTACCCCTAGGGGGGGAAACTTTCTTT. Its translation: CASSLPLGGETFF. The whole variable domain, remainder taken from reference TRBV7-9 and TRBJ1-1, is DTGVSQNPRHKITKRGQNVTFRCDPISEHNRLYWYRQTLGQGPEFLTYFQNEAQLEKSRLLSDRFSAERPKGSFSTLEIQRTEQGDSAMYLCASSLPLGGETFFGQGTRLTVV.

The chain recombines TRBV19 with TRBJ2-1, with 11 bases matching TRBD2. This CDR3 comprises 19 residues. Germline assignment: CDR1 LNHDA and CDR2 SQIVND (reference sequence). V dropped 3 bases and J dropped 4; count of bases not matched to a gene: 14. CDR3 DNA sequence: TGTGCCAGTAGTATGAGGGCTAGCGGGAGGATCCCCACTTACAATGAGCAGTTCTTC. This codes for CASSMRASGRIPTYNEQFF.

The rearrangement joins TRBV7-8 to TRBJ2-7; TRBD1 is a possible D gene (6 bases). In germline, CDR1 is SGHVS, CDR2 FQNEAQ. The CDR3 has 15 amino acids. The ends were cut back, 4 bases at V and 4 bases at J, with 17 bases in the middle. CDR3 nucleotide sequence: TGTGCCAGCAGCTACTACCGGGACACAGAATACGAGCAGTACTTC. Protein: CASSYYRDTEYEQYF.

The chain combines TRBV2 with TRBJ2-7; the match to TRBD2 covers 8 bases. This CDR3 is built from 15 residues. The V gene's germline CDR1 is SNHLY and CDR2 FYNNEI. V shed 6 bases, J shed 3 bases, and the junction held 10 bases outside the gene matches. The chain's CDR3 is CASRDLAGLRYEQYF. The CDR3 region has the DNA TGTGCCAGCAGAGATCTAGCGGGTCTTCGCTACGAGCAGTACTTC.

The J gene is TRBJ2-7, the V gene TRBV5-6; a possible D gene is TRBD2 (6 bases). The CDR3 contains 14 residues. V was clipped by 3 bases and J by 3 bases, with 13 bases between them. Germline V gives CDR1 SGHDT, CDR2 YYEEEE. This CDR3 reads CASSSLTRGYEQYF. CDR3 coding DNA: TGTGCCAGCAGCTCGCTGACTAGGGGCTACGAGCAGTACTTC.

The chain couples TRBV27 to TRBJ1-2; a possible D gene is TRBD1 (6 bases). The CDR3 runs to 14 residues. Germline V gene data show CDR1 as MNHEY and CDR2 as SMNVEV (reference sequence). Deletions cut 5 bases from V and 7 bases from J, with 17 bases between. The CDR3: CASSPKWGGGGYTF. Here the CDR3 DNA reads TGTGCCAGCAGTCCGAAGTGGGGGGGCGGTGGCTACACCTTC.

The chain uses TRBV19 and TRBJ1-1, with 9 bases matching TRBD1. Per the germline V gene, CDR1 is LNHDA and CDR2 is SQIVND (reference sequence). The J segment lost 0 bases and the V segment lost 11 bases, leaving 13 bases of the junction unmatched. This CDR3 region has 16 residues. CDR3 in DNA: TGTGCCTCTCAGATCGACAGGGGGGTTATGAACACTGAAGCTTTCTTT. Its translation: CASQIDRGVMNTEAFF.

The chain is built from TRBV9 and TRBJ1-4; the D is unclear. The CDR3 sequence is 14 residues long. Per the germline V gene, CDR1 is SGDLS and CDR2 is YYNGEE. V was clipped by 4 bases and J by 0 bases, with 7 bases between them. CDR3 region: CASSPLATNEKLFF. The CDR3 DNA is TGTGCCAGCAGCCCCCTAGCAACTAATGAAAAACTGTTTTTT. The whole variable domain, remainder taken from reference TRBV9 and TRBJ1-4, is DSGVTQTPKHLITATGQRVTLRCSPRSGDLSVYWYQQSLDQGLQFLIQYYNGEERAKGNILERFSAQQFPDLHSELNLSSLELGDSALYFCASSPLATNEKLFFGSGTQLSVL.

This chain connects TRBV6-1 to TRBJ2-5; 8 bases are a match to TRBD2. The CDR3 totals 15 residues. The junction had 5 bases not matched to a gene; V was cut back by 4 bases and J by 1 base. Germline-derived CDR1 and CDR2 are MNHNS and SASEGT. CDR3 loop: CASSGRRGVQETQYF. CDR3 coding DNA: TGTGCCAGCAGTGGTCGGCGGGGGGTCCAAGAGACCCAGTACTTC.

J is TRBJ2-1 and V is TRBV14, with TRBD1 as a possible D gene (6 bases). The CDR3 covers 16 residues. Germline V gene lookup returns CDR1 SGHDN and CDR2 FVKESK. The ends were cut back, 4 bases at V and 6 bases at J, with 19 bases in the middle. The CDR3 loop reads CASSRPGQWMPNEQFF. Here the CDR3 DNA reads TGTGCCAGCAGCCGACCGGGACAATGGATGCCCAATGAGCAGTTCTTC. Looking up the rest from reference TRBV14 and TRBJ2-1 gives the full variable domain: EAGVTQFPSHSVIEKGQTVTLRCDPISGHDNLYWYRRVMGKEIKFLLHFVKESKQDESGMPNNRFLAERTGGTYSTLKVQPAELEDSGVYFCASSRPGQWMPNEQFFGPGTRLTVL.

The rearrangement uses TRBV28 and TRBJ1-2, with 11 nucleotides matching TRBD1. The CDR3 covers 15 residues. After removal of 6 bases from V and 3 bases from J, the junction contained 6 bases not matched to a gene. Germline CDR1 and CDR2: MDHEN and SYDVKM. CDR3 region: CASSPGQGADYGYTF. CDR3 in DNA: TGTGCCAGCAGCCCAGGACAGGGGGCAGACTATGGCTACACCTTC.

As concerns this clone: The junction departs from germline at one end; a sequencing error may be responsible. The chain carries TRBV30 and TRBJ1-1; D gene unclear. Germline V gives CDR1 GTSNPN, CDR2 SVGIG (reference sequence). This CDR3 comprises 11 residues. This chain's CDR3 is CAWSQRTEDFF. The CDR3 DNA reads TGTGCCTGGAGCCAAAGGACTGAAGATTTCTTT.

This chain links TRBV7-3 with TRBJ2-2; the D gene is possibly TRBD1 (6 bases). V was trimmed by 6 bases and J by 7 bases, leaving 15 bases between them. Looked up from germline, CDR1 is SGHTA and CDR2 is FQGTGA. The CDR3 extends over 14 amino acids. The CDR3 loop reads CASSLQGRGGELFF. The CDR3 bases are TGTGCCAGCAGTTTACAGGGTCGTGGCGGGGAGCTGTTTTTT.

This chain joins TRBV4-3 and TRBJ2-2; the match to TRBD2 covers 10 bases. Germline loops: CDR1 LGHNA, CDR2 YSLEER. This CDR3 comprises 16 residues. J was trimmed by 3 bases and V by 6 bases; bases with no gene match: 7. The CDR3 loop is CASRTSGTEDTGELFF. DNA for the CDR3: TGCGCCAGCAGAACTAGCGGGACGGAGGACACCGGGGAGCTGTTTTTT.

This chain uses TRBV19 with TRBJ2-1, with a weak D call TRBD2 (6 bases). Germline loops: CDR1 LNHDA, CDR2 SQIVND (reference sequence). The CDR3 has 14 residues. The V end was cut by 1 base, the J end by 9 bases, with 13 bases between. The CDR3 coding sequence is TGTGCCAGTAGTATAGCGGGAAGGGGAGGTGAGCAGTTCTTC. As protein: CASSIAGRGGEQFF.

The chain carries TRBV7-9 and TRBJ1-5; D remains unclear. Looked up from germline, CDR1 is SEHNR and CDR2 is FQNEAQ (reference sequence). The CDR3 extends over 13 amino acids. With 1 base removed from V and 6 bases from J, the gap between germline ends came to 7 bases. The CDR3 here is CASSLGLSQPQHF. CDR3 DNA: TGTGCCAGCAGCTTAGGCCTGAGTCAGCCCCAGCATTTT.

The rearrangement uses TRBV5-8 and TRBJ2-5, with a tentative D call TRBD2 (6 bases). The CDR3 has 14 amino acids. V lost 3 bases and J 8 bases, leaving 17 bases between the germline ends. The germline gives CDR1 SGHTS, CDR2 YDEGEE. The DNA for the CDR3 is TGTGCCAGCAGCTCAGGACTAACCCCCGGAACCCAGTACTTC. This encodes CASSSGLTPGTQYF.

The chain recombines TRBV18 with TRBJ1-2; no clear D gene. The CDR3 extends over 16 amino acids. Looked up from germline, CDR1 is KGHSH and CDR2 is LQKENI. V lost 0 bases, J lost 0 bases, and 11 bases lay in between. Here the CDR3 reads CASSPPIAATNYGYTF. CDR3 bases: TGTGCCAGCTCACCACCGATAGCAGCTACTAACTATGGCTACACCTTC.

V is TRBV5-1 and J is TRBJ2-2, with 8 nucleotides matching TRBD1. The CDR3 length is 16 residues. CDR1 is SGHRS, CDR2 YFSETQ, per germline. The trim removed 2 bases at V and 6 bases at J, leaving 9 bases unmatched. CDR3 in DNA: TGCGCCAGCAGCTTCGGACAGGGTACTAGTGCCGGGGAGCTGTTTTTT. It translates to CASSFGQGTSAGELFF. Full variable domain (outside the CDR3, taken from reference TRBV5-1 and TRBJ2-2): KAGVTQTPRYLIKTRGQQVTLSCSPISGHRSVSWYQQTPGQGLQFLFEYFSETQRNKGNFPGRFSGRQFSNSRSEMNVSTLELGDSALYLCASSFGQGTSAGELFFGEGSRLTVL.

The J gene is TRBJ2-1, the V gene TRBV2; D call uncertain. Germline values: CDR1 SNHLY, CDR2 FYNNEI. Trimming took off 11 bases at V and 3 bases at J, with 14 bases between the two ends. The length of the CDR3 is 13 residues. The CDR3 DNA sequence: TGTGCCGGTCACAGATCGAGCTACAATGAGCAGTTCTTC. Amino acid sequence: CAGHRSSYNEQFF.

This sequence joins TRBV5-1 and TRBJ2-7; 8 bases match TRBD2. Germline CDR1 SGHRS, CDR2 YFSETQ. V lost 0 bases and J lost 0; bases outside the gene matches: 8. The CDR3 loop spans 17 amino acids. CDR3 sequence reads: CASSLELAGSGSYEQYF. DNA of the CDR3: TGCGCCAGCAGCTTGGAGCTAGCGGGCTCAGGCTCCTACGAGCAGTACTTC.

The gene calls are TRBV28 and TRBJ2-7; possible D gene TRBD2, 7 bases. CDR1 MDHEN and CDR2 SYDVKM come from the germline V gene. Trimming took off 5 bases at V and 7 bases at J, with 24 bases between the two ends. The CDR3 is 16 amino acids. CDR3 residues: CASSPPHGGRRGEQYF. CDR3 DNA sequence: TGTGCCAGCAGTCCCCCCCACGGGGGGCGAAGGGGGGAGCAGTACTTC. The variable domain in full, with the rest retrieved from reference TRBV28 and TRBJ2-7, is DVKVTQSSRYLVKRTGEKVFLECVQDMDHENMFWYRQDPGLGLRLIYFSYDVKMKEKGDIPEGYSVSREKKERFSLILESASTNQTSMYLCASSPPHGGRRGEQYFGPGTRLTVT.

The gene calls are TRBV15 and TRBJ2-7, with 8 bases lining up with TRBD2. V lost 2 bases and J lost 0; bases outside the gene matches: 9. Germline loops: CDR1 LNHNV, CDR2 YYDKDF (reference sequence). This CDR3 has 17 amino acids. The CDR3 region has the DNA TGTGCCACCAGCAGAACCCATAGCGGGGTCGCCTCCTACGAGCAGTACTTC. Translating gives CATSRTHSGVASYEQYF.

This chain joins TRBV7-2 and TRBJ1-4; 11 bases map to TRBD1. The germline gives CDR1 SGHTA, CDR2 FQGNSA. After removal of 0 bases from V and 7 bases from J, the junction contained 4 bases not matched to a gene. There are 16 residues in the CDR3. CDR3 protein: CASSLALGQGAEKLFF. The DNA of the CDR3 is TGTGCCAGCAGCTTAGCGCTCGGACAGGGGGCTGAAAAACTGTTTTTT.

The V gene is TRBV10-1, the J gene TRBJ1-3, with D possibly being TRBD1 (5 bases). CDR3 length: 14 residues. Trimming cost V 11 bases and J 0 bases, with 14 bases left between them. Germline CDR1 reads WNHNN; CDR2 reads SYGVQD (reference sequence). This chain's CDR3 is CASGGATSGNTIYF. The CDR3, as DNA: TGCGCCTCTGGTGGGGCCACCTCTGGAAACACCATATATTTT.